This T cell receptor beta chain was found in a study of a mutant IDH1 vaccine in newly diagnosed glioma. Overall study results and limits: Patients showed vaccine-induced immune responses at a rate of more than 80%.

As concerns this clone: Its target is not known.

As to time point: week 11, during vaccination. The study gave 300 ug of mutant IDH1 20-mer peptide per vaccine dose, with topical imiquimod. Only in-frame clones appear in the TCRdb table, and some are missing; sequencing was by immunoSEQ multiplex PCR. This table holds some 30,000 clones, 90% found once. Germline V gene sequence: CDR1 SGHRS, CDR2 YFSETQ. V gave up 0 bases and J gave up 3 bases, with 10 bases separating them. CDR3 length equals 14 residues. The chain recombines TRBV5-1 with TRBJ2-7; D gene uncertain. The sequencing used PBMCs, collected from a glioma patient whose treatment included an IDH1 peptide vaccine. This TCR was recovered from a man between 18 and 29 years old with glioma. The CDR3 spells CASSLVRLGYEQYF. CDR3 DNA: TGCGCCAGCAGCTTGGTGCGTCTGGGCTACGAGCAGTACTTC. Looking up the rest from reference TRBV5-1 and TRBJ2-7 gives the full variable domain: KAGVTQTPRYLIKTRGQQVTLSCSPISGHRSVSWYQQTPGQGLQFLFEYFSETQRNKGNFPGRFSGRQFSNSRSEMNVSTLELGDSALYLCASSLVRLGYEQYFGPGTRLTVT.